The 3 T cell receptor beta chains listed next were all sequenced from one sample in a study of Graves' ophthalmopathy and Graves' hyperthyroidism. Transcripts of RNA were the source for amplifying TCR beta CDR3 regions. An initial RT-PCR round employing HTBI primers preceded a second-round multiplex PCR. One entry per CDR3 protein results from TCRdb running MiXCR on the multiplex PCR reads. The data hold approximately 700,000 distinct CDR3 sequences, with roughly 39% observed a single time. The specimen was peripheral blood. Receptors originate from an adult man with Graves' ophthalmopathy.

This clonotype was seen a handful of times. The chain joins TRBV7-2 to TRBJ1-4; tentative D call: TRBD1 (6 bases). Germline loops: CDR1 SGHTA, CDR2 FQGNSA. The CDR3 contains 14 residues. Trimming removed 2 bases from V and 8 bases from J, with 12 bases in between. CDR3 in amino acids: CASSLTGTKEKLFF. The CDR3 bases are TGTGCCAGCAGCTTAACGGGGACAAAAGAAAAACTGTTTTTT.

About this clonotype itself: Likely a read error: the CDR3 ends without its conserved phenylalanine or tryptophan. It is unclear where the CDR3 begins or ends on the DNA, so no DNA is shown, and the CDR3 is as TCRdb lists it. V is TRBV7-9 and J is TRBJ2-7; the table's D call, TRBD2, was not checked against the DNA. The germline gives CDR1 SEHNR, CDR2 FQNEAQ (reference sequence). The CDR3 spans 9 amino acids, including both terminal residues. The CDR3 loop reads CASSLALAG.

Comment on this clonotype: A much larger clone differs from this one at a single base, so this may be a read error. V is TRBV20-1 and J is TRBJ1-1, with D possibly matching TRBD1 (5 bases). The CDR3 totals 13 residues. V was trimmed by 0 bases and J by 3 bases, leaving 8 bases between them. Per germline, CDR1 DFQATT and CDR2 SNEGSKA (reference sequence). CDR3 in amino acids: CSARDSGHTEAFF. CDR3 in DNA: TGCAGTGCTAGAGACTCAGGGCACACTGAAGCTTTCTTT.